This T cell receptor (beta chain) derives from a study of blood T cell repertoires in COVID-19 (dated by TCRdb to about 2020). Some background on the complete study: Samples from collaborators originated in the United States, Italy and Spain and spanned both the acute and convalescent phases of COVID-19. Subjects who had been exposed to COVID-19, were actively infected with it, or had recovered from it provided the deeply sampled blood TCRbeta repertoires that made up the dataset. Nearly every sample came with metadata listing a de-identified subject ID, COVID-19 status, age in years and sex. The repertoires were released in a freely available public database intended as a resource for research on the immune response to SARS-CoV-2. The prospective study material was composed of cDNA or gDNA derived from T cells, B-cell-depleted T cells, or PBMCs. HLA class I and class II types, where available, came from metadata supplied by the sample provider rather than from assay-based typing. The samples were drawn from two sources: the first 160 participants of the ongoing ImmuneRACE study, and fewer than 1,500 subjects contributed by 6 global collaborators.

Enrolling through a virtual design, the prospective study's participants ranged in age from about 18 to 89 years and lived across roughly 23 United States geographic areas. In the prospective study, participants were assigned to cohorts based on the clinical history participants reported in a screening survey and a study questionnaire. Recovered participants in ImmuneRACE Cohort 3 were defined by two consecutive negative NP/OP PCR tests, clearance by a healthcare professional, or resolution of symptoms. In the prospective study, mobile phlebotomists collected whole blood, serum and a nasopharyngeal or oropharyngeal swab from each participant. Additional blood draws and questionnaires over an approximately 2-month period could optionally be provided by prospective study participants. Blood samples from the prospective study were shipped frozen or at room temperature prior to DNA extraction. TCRbeta CDR3 regions were amplified from genomic DNA by means of the immunoSEQ Assay, a bias-controlled multiplex PCR. Concerning the study's data processing: Within the assay, amplification of reference gene primers was used to estimate how many nucleated cells each sample contained. Sequence reads were collapsed and filtered to measure the absolute abundance of every unique TCRbeta CDR3 rearrangement. Productive Simpson clonality was computed per sample as the square root of Simpson's diversity index over productive rearrangements. TCRdb limited this immuneACCESS table to in-frame rearrangements with V and J called. A share of clones is missing; checked studies link under half to unresolved V genes, and the rest is unexplained. The DNA was the basis for D and trimming; V, J and clone size are from that table. A total of 450,000 to 500,000 clones appear in this sample, roughly nine tenths of them only once. The top ten clones comprise around 7.9% of the sample.

What the authors observed across the whole study: The amount of clinical and demographic metadata varied by source and participant and was provided uncurated.

V is reduced by 3 bases and J by 2 bases, leaving a spacing of 17 bases between them. The CDR3, cysteine through phenylalanine, is 17 amino acids long. The only DNA kept is the CDR3, 51 bases in frame from the first base. The CDR1 and CDR2 encoded by the germline V gene (reference sequence) are SGHNT and YYREEE. A note on this clone: It lacks a known antigen. No base quality values were provided; no much bigger clone lies one nucleotide off.

Material: PBMCs or T cells enriched from blood (not recorded which). This receptor chain uses TRBV5-4 and TRBJ2-2; a tentative D call is TRBD2 (7 bases match). The clonotype comes from a woman aged 60-75 years who had recovered from COVID-19. The nucleotides read TGTGCCAGCAGCTCCCCCGCTGGCGGGGGCAACACCGGGGAGCTGTTTTTT. Translated, it gives CASSSPAGGGNTGELFF. Outside the CDR3, residues come from the reference TRBV5-4 and TRBJ2-2 proteins, so the full variable domain is: ETGVTQSPTHLIKTRGQQVTLRCSSQSGHNTVSWYQQALGQGPQFIFQYYREEENGRGNFPPRFSGLQFPNYSSELNVNALELDDSALYLCASSSPAGGGNTGELFFGEGSRLTVL.